The T cell receptor (beta chain) described here comes from a study of blood T cells in healthy people across ages. With a J-beta primer mix and a sample-barcoded 5' primer, a second PCR ran about 6 to 11 cycles. TCRdb used MiXCR to reprocess the 5' RACE reads, holding one entry per CDR3 protein. The table has 540,000 or so distinct CDR3 sequences, approximately 25% seen once; the top ten hold roughly 10%. Germline loops: CDR1 LGHDT, CDR2 YNNKEL (reference sequence). The CDR3 runs 13 residues. Trimming took 2 bases from V and 5 from J, leaving 9 bases between them. This clonotype was seen a handful of times. The same sample was also used in a study of T cells of mothers and their children.

What was sequenced was blood. The rearrangement joins TRBV3-1 to TRBJ1-2; D is unresolved. This sequence was found in a boy between 10 and 17 years old in good health. The CDR3 loop is CASSQTIEYGYTF. The CDR3 bases are TGTGCCAGCAGCCAAACTATAGAATATGGCTACACCTTC. Full variable domain (rest looked up from reference TRBV3-1 and TRBJ1-2): DTAVSQTPKYLVTQMGNDKSIKCEQNLGHDTMYWYKQDSKKFLKIMFSYNNKELIINETVPNRFSPKSPDKAHLNLHINSLELGDSAVYFCASSQTIEYGYTFGSGTRLTVV.